What follows is one TCR beta chain and its context. TCRdb processed the 5' RACE reads again and assigns one entry to each CDR3 protein, with no DNA. The sample data list approximately 400,000 distinct CDR3 sequences. The sample belongs to a study of monozygotic twins with inflammatory bowel disease. A roughly 2.5 ml blood sample was drawn per donor. This CDR3 contains 13 residues. Germline V gives CDR1 SGHRS, CDR2 YFSETQ. The chain recombines TRBV5-1 with TRBJ2-7. The sequenced sample consisted of blood. The TCR was taken from a human donor with ulcerative colitis or Crohn's disease, or a healthy co-twin of an affected twin (not recorded which). CDR3 region: CASSLEDGYEQYF. Using reference TRBV5-1 and TRBJ2-7 for the parts outside the CDR3, the full variable domain is KAGVTQTPRYLIKTRGQQVTLSCSPISGHRSVSWYQQTPGQGLQFLFEYFSETQRNKGNFPGRFSGRQFSNSRSEMNVSTLELGDSALYLCASSLEDGYEQYFGPGTRLTVT.